This note documents a single T cell receptor beta chain sequence. The germline V gene encodes CDR1 SGHTA and CDR2 FQGNSA. V dropped 2 bases and J dropped 2; count of bases not matched to a gene: 1. The CDR3 contains 14 residues. This specimen belongs to a study of blood T cell repertoires in COVID-19. The wider study: The study drew acute and convalescent COVID-19 samples from the United States, Italy and Spain.

Produced via immunoSEQ multiplex PCR; TCRdb's table is partial and in-frame only. The sample records under 350,000 clones, around 86% being singletons. The J gene is TRBJ2-3, the V gene TRBV7-2; 7 nucleotides match TRBD2. The sample comprised PBMCs or T cells enriched from blood (not recorded which). The sequence was obtained from a woman in her thirties or forties who had recovered from COVID-19. The CDR3 here is CASSLQRDTDTQYF. The DNA for the CDR3 is TGTGCCAGCAGCTTACAGCGGGACACAGATACGCAGTATTTT.